Listed below are T cell receptor beta chains from one sample, sequenced in a study of blood T cells in healthy people across ages. TCRdb fed the 5' RACE reads into MiXCR, producing one record per CDR3 protein. The table shows some 1.8 million distinct CDR3 sequences, with roughly two fifths occurring only once. The sequencing input was blood. These receptors all come from a human donor in good health. Each CDR3 is given with its conserved first and last residue. Each record gives: J gene, V gene, CDR3 protein.

>-|TRBV3-1
CASSTRSGGTGSYEQYF
>TRBJ2-1|TRBV20-1
CSARVAINEQFF
>TRBJ1-2|TRBV20-1
CSAAGEKDGYTF
>TRBJ2-1|TRBV11-2
CASSWTSGGAGKQFF
>TRBJ2-5|TRBV7-8
CASSLVGLAETQYF
>TRBJ2-1|TRBV10-3
CAIRHVDNNEQFF
>-|TRBV7-9
CASSLVAGTVYEQYF
>TRBJ2-3|TRBV7-3
CASSLGGLAGVDTQYF
>TRBJ2-2|TRBV3-1
CASSQYEGVPGELFF
>TRBJ2-5|TRBV20-1
CSARAGLVGETQYF
>TRBJ1-1|TRBV7-9
CASSFGTYEAFF
>TRBJ2-3|TRBV12-3/TRBV12-4
CASHTSGGAPDTQYF
>TRBJ2-7|TRBV6-1
CASSDLRQATYEQYF
>-|TRBV20-1
CSARDPRSGQETQYF
>TRBJ2-5|TRBV7-2
CASSLGRTETQYF
>TRBJ2-7|TRBV11-2
CASSAQDRISYEQYF
>TRBJ1-2|TRBV9
CASSVDPSSNGYTF
>TRBJ2-1|TRBV27
CAGLQGDVREQFF
>TRBJ1-4|TRBV7-3
CASSQTGVQGEKLFF
>TRBJ2-3|TRBV7-2
CASSLFLPRGGSTDTQYF
>TRBJ2-1|TRBV5-1
CASSQMTGDNEQFF
>TRBJ2-5|TRBV25-1
CASSESGAWETQYF
>TRBJ2-7|TRBV5-1
CASSLTRDGIYEQYF
>TRBJ2-3|TRBV28
CASLTRTGTDTQYF
>TRBJ2-7|TRBV6-2/TRBV6-3
CASSFKVYEQYF
>TRBJ1-2|TRBV12-3/TRBV12-4
CASRGTEGWTVGYTF
>TRBJ2-3|TRBV6-1
CASRDGDTQYF
>TRBJ2-1|TRBV20-1
CSAARDWGHNEQFF
>TRBJ1-1|TRBV4-1
CASSHGLPEAFF
>TRBJ2-5|TRBV7-3
CASSPLLKLAGQETQYF
>TRBJ2-7|TRBV28
CASATQSEQYF
>TRBJ2-4|TRBV7-2
CASSPIAGAVEQYF
>TRBJ2-1|TRBV7-9
CASSYSGGGASYNEQFF
>TRBJ1-5|TRBV28
CATMRQDNQPQHF
>TRBJ2-5|TRBV21-1
CASSKVGGQETQYF
>TRBJ2-5|TRBV6-6
CASSYGRDIYLETQYF
>TRBJ2-1|TRBV3-1
CASSQDLLAGGNEQFF